This T cell receptor beta chain was captured by sequencing in a study of HIV-infected patients and healthy controls. One entry per CDR3 protein, called by TCRdb with MiXCR from the 5' RACE reads. In the table there are tens of thousands of distinct CDR3 sequences, about 15% of which are singletons. The sample holds a few counts of this clonotype. The CDR3 sequence is 16 residues long. J gave up 4 bases and V 4 bases, and 8 bases lay outside the gene matches. Germline-derived CDR1 and CDR2 are SGHDN and FVKESK. This sequence originates from a human donor in good health. The sequenced sample consisted of CD4+ T cells from blood. The chain joins TRBV14 to TRBJ2-3; 10 bases are shared with TRBD2. Here the CDR3 reads CASSRNRLAGADTQYF. In DNA, the CDR3 is TGTGCCAGCAGCCGGAACCGTCTAGCGGGAGCAGATACGCAGTATTTT.